This record looks at one TCR beta chain sequence and its context. Its antigen remains unknown. Before the COVID-19 pandemic, during about 2010-2018, CD4+ T cells were taken from unexposed donors. This sample was taken from a study of CD4 T cells in relation to SARS-CoV-2 and coronaviruses. The V gene lost 5 bases and the J gene lost 2 bases, with 13 bases spanning the gap. The CDR3 is 13 amino acids. Germline V lookup: CDR1 GTSNPN, CDR2 SVGIG (reference sequence). Study-wide results and caveats: The assay detects memory recall responses, not culture-primed primary responses.

Clones were sequenced by immunoSEQ multiplex PCR, and TCRdb holds only the in-frame ones, with some missing. The data hold 50,000 to 70,000 clones, with over 80% observed a single time. This TCR derives from a human donor in good health. Sequencing input: memory CD4+ T cells from PBMCs. The chain carries TRBV30 and TRBJ2-7, with a tentative D call TRBD2 (7 bases). The CDR3 reads CAWASGGPYEQYF. Written as DNA, the CDR3 is TGTGCCTGGGCGTCCGGGGGGCCCTACGAGCAGTACTTC.